This T cell receptor beta chain is drawn from a study of low-dose radiotherapy and immunotherapy resistance in tumors. The wider study: Participants in Cohort 1 were administered 0.5 Gy per fraction at 2-week intervals, to a cumulative dose of 6.5 Gy. Cohort 2 patients were irradiated with 1 Gy every two weeks, reaching 13 Gy over 26 weeks.

CDR1 is SGHTS and CDR2 is YDEGEE in the germline V gene. This CDR3 has 14 amino acids. For this clonotype: A much larger clone is a single base away; this may be a read error.

TCR amplification involved 20 PCR cycles with a constant-region primer and V-primer adapter. One entry per CDR3 protein results from TCRdb running MiXCR on the reads. The table records roughly 48,000 distinct CDR3 sequences, around a third of them present only once. The time point: after trial treatment. Described treatment: LDRT plus nivolumab, ipilimumab, low-dose cyclophosphamide and aspirin (RACIN trial). Patients who could take part had advanced solid tumors with no tumor-infiltrating lymphocytes. This chain uses TRBV5-8 with TRBJ2-7, with TRBD1 identical over 11 bases. The specimen was PBMCs, collected after low-dose radiotherapy plus immunotherapy. This sequence originates from a male donor with rectosigmoid adenocarcinoma. The CDR3 bases are TGTACCAGCAGCCGGACAGGGGGCAGCTACGAGCAGTACTTC. As protein: CTSSRTGGSYEQYF. Full variable domain (rest looked up from reference TRBV5-8 and TRBJ2-7): EAGVTQSPTHLIKTRGQQATLRCSPISGHTSVYWYQQALGLGLQFLLWYDEGEERNRGNFPPRFSGRQFPNYSSELNVNALELEDSALYLCTSSRTGGSYEQYFGPGTRLTVT.